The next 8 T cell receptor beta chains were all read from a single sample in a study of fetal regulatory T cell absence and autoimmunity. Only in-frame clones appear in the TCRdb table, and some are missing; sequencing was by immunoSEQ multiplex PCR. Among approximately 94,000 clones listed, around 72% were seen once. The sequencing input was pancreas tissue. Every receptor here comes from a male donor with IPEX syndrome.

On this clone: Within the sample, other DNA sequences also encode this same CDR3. CDR3 DNA sequence: TGTGCCAGCAGTGACAGGGGCAATCAGCCCCAGCATTTT. Residues: CASSDRGNQPQHF. The chain recombines TRBV25-1 with TRBJ1-5; possible D gene TRBD1, 5 bases. The CDR3 is 13 residues long. CDR1 is MGHDK and CDR2 is SYGVNS in the germline V gene. The V and J ends lost 3 bases and 2 bases respectively, with 5 bases between them.

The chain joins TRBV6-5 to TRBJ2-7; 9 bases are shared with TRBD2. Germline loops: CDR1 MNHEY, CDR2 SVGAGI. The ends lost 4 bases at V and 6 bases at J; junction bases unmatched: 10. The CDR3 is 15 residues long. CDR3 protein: CASSFSPSGNPEQYF. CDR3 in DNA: TGTGCCAGCAGTTTTTCTCCTAGCGGGAATCCCGAGCAGTACTTC.

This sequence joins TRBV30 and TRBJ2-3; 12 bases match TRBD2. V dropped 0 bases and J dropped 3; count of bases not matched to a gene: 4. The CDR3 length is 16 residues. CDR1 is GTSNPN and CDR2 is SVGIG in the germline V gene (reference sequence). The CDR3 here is CAWSVATSGRTDTQYF. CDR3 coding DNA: TGTGCCTGGAGTGTTGCGACTAGCGGGAGAACAGATACGCAGTATTTT.

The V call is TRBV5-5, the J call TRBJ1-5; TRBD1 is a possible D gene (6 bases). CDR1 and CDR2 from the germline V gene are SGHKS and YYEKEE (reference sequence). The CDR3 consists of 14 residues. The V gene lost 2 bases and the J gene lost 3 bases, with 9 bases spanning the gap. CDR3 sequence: CASSLTGINQPQHF. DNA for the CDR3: TGTGCCAGCAGCTTAACAGGGATCAATCAGCCCCAGCATTTT.

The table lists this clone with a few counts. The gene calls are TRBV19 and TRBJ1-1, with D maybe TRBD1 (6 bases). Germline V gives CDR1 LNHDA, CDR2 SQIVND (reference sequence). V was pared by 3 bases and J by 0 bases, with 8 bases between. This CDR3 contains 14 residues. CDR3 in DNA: TGTGCCAGTAGTATCAAGGGGGTGAACACTGAAGCTTTCTTT. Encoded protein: CASSIKGVNTEAFF.

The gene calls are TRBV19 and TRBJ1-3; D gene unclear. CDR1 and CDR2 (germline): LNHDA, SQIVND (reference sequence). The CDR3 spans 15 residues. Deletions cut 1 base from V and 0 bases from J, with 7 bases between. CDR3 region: CASSIALGSGNTIYF. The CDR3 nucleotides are TGTGCCAGTAGTATAGCCCTGGGCTCTGGAAACACCATATATTTT. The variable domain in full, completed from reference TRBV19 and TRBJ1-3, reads DGGITQSPKYLFRKEGQNVTLSCEQNLNHDAMYWYRQDPGQGLRLIYYSQIVNDFQKGDIAEGYSVSREKKESFPLTVTSAQKNPTAFYLCASSIALGSGNTIYFGEGSWLTVV.

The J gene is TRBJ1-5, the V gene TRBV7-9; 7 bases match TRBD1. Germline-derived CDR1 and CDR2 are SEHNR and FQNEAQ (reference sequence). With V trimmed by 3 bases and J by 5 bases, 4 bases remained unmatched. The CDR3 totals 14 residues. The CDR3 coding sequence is TGTGCCAGCAGCTTGGACAGGAGGGATCAGCCCCAGCATTTT. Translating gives CASSLDRRDQPQHF.

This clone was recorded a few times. The CDR3 DNA reads TGTGCCAGCAGCTTAGACACTAACTATGGCTACACCTTC. Translated, it gives CASSLDTNYGYTF. The V call is TRBV11-3, the J call TRBJ1-2; D gene ambiguous. Per germline, CDR1 SGHNT and CDR2 YENEEA. The CDR3 has 13 residues. V dropped 0 bases and J dropped 0 bases, with 2 bases sitting between them.